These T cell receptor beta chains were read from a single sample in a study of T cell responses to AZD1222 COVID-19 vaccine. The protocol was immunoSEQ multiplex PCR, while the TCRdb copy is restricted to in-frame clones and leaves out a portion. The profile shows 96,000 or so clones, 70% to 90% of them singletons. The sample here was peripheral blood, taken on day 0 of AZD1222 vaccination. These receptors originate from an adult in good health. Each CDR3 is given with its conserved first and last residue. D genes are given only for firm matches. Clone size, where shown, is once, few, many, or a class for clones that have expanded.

CDR3 protein: CASSQPQTRGTDEQYF
CDR3 DNA: TGCGCCAGCAGTCAACCTCAAACCAGGGGAACGGACGAGCAGTACTTC
clone size: NA
V gene: TRBV23-1
D gene: NA
J gene: TRBJ2-7

CDR3 protein: CASSLALGITYNEQFF
CDR3 DNA: TGTGCCAGCAGCTTAGCCTTAGGGATAACCTACAATGAGCAGTTCTTC
clone size: NA
V gene: TRBV11-2
D gene: NA
J gene: TRBJ2-1

CDR3 protein: CASSPPRGRGTKNIQYF
CDR3 DNA: TGTGCCAGCAGCCCTCCGCGGGGGAGGGGGACCAAAAACATTCAGTACTTC
clone size: NA
V gene: TRBV7-8
D gene: NA
J gene: TRBJ2-4

CDR3 protein: CASSLDPTGTGGNTIYF
CDR3 DNA: TGTGCCAGCAGCTTGGATCCTACAGGGACGGGTGGAAACACCATATATTTT
clone size: NA
V gene: TRBV5-5
D gene: NA
J gene: TRBJ1-3

CDR3 protein: CASSLEGTGGEKLFF
CDR3 DNA: TGCGCCAGCAGCTTGGAAGGGACAGGGGGTGAAAAACTGTTTTTT
clone size: NA
V gene: TRBV5-1
D gene: TRBD1
J gene: TRBJ1-4

CDR3 protein: CASSLDSGTGGINYGYTF
CDR3 DNA: TGTGCCAGCAGCTTGGACTCCGGGACAGGGGGAATTAACTATGGCTACACCTTC
clone size: NA
V gene: TRBV5-8
D gene: TRBD1
J gene: TRBJ1-2

CDR3 protein: CSASSVSNIQYF
CDR3 DNA: TGCAGTGCTAGTTCCGTTTCAAACATTCAGTACTTC
clone size: NA
V gene: TRBV20-1
D gene: NA
J gene: TRBJ2-4

CDR3 protein: CASISGMNTEAFF
CDR3 DNA: TGTGCCAGTATTTCGGGGATGAACACTGAAGCTTTCTTT
clone size: once
V gene: TRBV19
D gene: NA
J gene: TRBJ1-1

CDR3 protein: CASRRDSEAFF
CDR3 DNA: TGTGCCAGTAGAAGGGACAGCGAAGCTTTCTTT
clone size: once
V gene: TRBV19
D gene: TRBD1
J gene: TRBJ1-1

CDR3 protein: CASSLLGGSEAFF
CDR3 DNA: TGTGCCAGCAGCTTGCTTGGGGGGTCAGAAGCTTTCTTT
clone size: once
V gene: TRBV11-3
D gene: NA
J gene: TRBJ1-1

CDR3 protein: CASSQERETQYF
CDR3 DNA: TGTGCCAGCAGCCAAGAAAGAGAGACCCAGTACTTC
clone size: NA
V gene: TRBV3-1/TRBV3-2
D gene: NA
J gene: TRBJ2-5

CDR3 protein: CASSQDLRANYGYTF
CDR3 DNA: TGTGCCAGCAGCCAAGATTTGAGAGCTAACTATGGCTACACCTTC
clone size: NA
V gene: TRBV4-2
D gene: NA
J gene: TRBJ1-2

CDR3 protein: CASSHHYYSNQPQHF
CDR3 DNA: TGTGCCAGCAGCCACCATTATTATAGCAATCAGCCCCAGCATTTT
clone size: NA
V gene: TRBV3-1/TRBV3-2
D gene: NA
J gene: TRBJ1-5

CDR3 protein: CASSPWDTNQPQHF
CDR3 DNA: TGCGCCAGCAGCCCTTGGGACACCAATCAGCCCCAGCATTTT
clone size: few
V gene: TRBV4-1
D gene: NA
J gene: TRBJ1-5

CDR3 protein: CASSAGTWEKLFF
CDR3 DNA: TGTGCCAGCAGTGCCGGTACGTGGGAAAAACTGTTTTTT
clone size: NA
V gene: TRBV2
D gene: NA
J gene: TRBJ1-4

CDR3 protein: CASSLGAGARSTEAFF
CDR3 DNA: TGTGCCAGCAGCTTAGGGGCGGGTGCCCGGAGCACTGAAGCTTTCTTT
clone size: NA
V gene: TRBV7-8
D gene: NA
J gene: TRBJ1-1

CDR3 protein: CASIPQTGWGYGYTF
CDR3 DNA: TGTGCCAGTATCCCTCAGACAGGCTGGGGCTATGGCTACACCTTC
clone size: NA
V gene: TRBV19
D gene: NA
J gene: TRBJ1-2

CDR3 protein: CASSFQGGRTEAFF
CDR3 DNA: TGTGCCAGCAGCTTTCAGGGCGGAAGGACTGAAGCTTTCTTT
clone size: NA
V gene: TRBV11-2
D gene: NA
J gene: TRBJ1-1

CDR3 protein: CASSPSQALRDEAFF
CDR3 DNA: TGTGCCAGCAGCCCGTCCCAAGCCCTGCGGGATGAAGCTTTCTTT
clone size: NA
V gene: TRBV7-2
D gene: NA
J gene: TRBJ1-1

CDR3 protein: CASSREGVGHYGYTF
CDR3 DNA: TGCGCCAGCAGCCGAGAGGGTGTGGGCCACTATGGCTACACCTTC
clone size: NA
V gene: TRBV5-1
D gene: NA
J gene: TRBJ1-2

CDR3 protein: CSAWNTEAFF
CDR3 DNA: TGCAGTGCTTGGAACACTGAAGCTTTCTTT
clone size: NA
V gene: TRBV20-1
D gene: NA
J gene: TRBJ1-1

CDR3 protein: CASSLVTYNYGYTF
CDR3 DNA: TGTGCCAGCAGCTTGGTCACCTACAACTATGGCTACACCTTC
clone size: NA
V gene: TRBV5-6
D gene: NA
J gene: TRBJ1-2

CDR3 protein: CASSLGTPNEQFF
CDR3 DNA: TGCGCCAGCAGCTTGGGGACCCCCAATGAGCAGTTCTTC
clone size: NA
V gene: TRBV5-1
D gene: NA
J gene: TRBJ2-1

CDR3 protein: CAWQPMNPGELFF
CDR3 DNA: TGTGCCTGGCAACCAATGAATCCCGGGGAGCTGTTTTTT
clone size: once
V gene: TRBV30
D gene: NA
J gene: TRBJ2-2

CDR3 protein: CASSGTSGGGGELFF
CDR3 DNA: TGTGCCAGCAGTGGGACTAGCGGGGGCGGCGGGGAGCTGTTTTTT
clone size: NA
V gene: TRBV2
D gene: TRBD2
J gene: TRBJ2-2

CDR3 protein: CASSFSVFYEQYF
CDR3 DNA: TGTGCCAGCAGTTTCAGCGTTTTCTACGAGCAGTACTTC
clone size: NA
V gene: TRBV7-9
D gene: NA
J gene: TRBJ2-7

CDR3 protein: CASRPTGTSGGRGFF
CDR3 DNA: TGTGCCAGCAGGCCTACCGGGACTAGCGGCGGCCGGGGGTTCTTC
clone size: NA
V gene: TRBV6-5
D gene: TRBD2
J gene: TRBJ2-1

CDR3 protein: CASSPVAGVAYNEQFF
CDR3 DNA: TGTGCCAGCAGCCCGGTAGCGGGGGTTGCCTACAATGAGCAGTTCTTC
clone size: NA
V gene: TRBV7-3
D gene: TRBD2
J gene: TRBJ2-1

CDR3 protein: CASSQAAGEDTEAFF
CDR3 DNA: TGCGCCAGCAGCCAAGCGGCAGGGGAGGACACTGAAGCTTTCTTT
clone size: NA
V gene: TRBV4-1
D gene: NA
J gene: TRBJ1-1

CDR3 protein: CASSGDFSYEQYF
CDR3 DNA: TGTGCCAGCAGCGGGGACTTTTCCTACGAGCAGTACTTC
clone size: NA
V gene: TRBV7-9
D gene: NA
J gene: TRBJ2-7

CDR3 protein: CASSLDLTGAPYEQYF
CDR3 DNA: TGTGCCAGCAGTTTAGATTTAACGGGAGCCCCCTACGAGCAGTACTTC
clone size: NA
V gene: TRBV27
D gene: NA
J gene: TRBJ2-7

CDR3 protein: CASGAAGQTSAYTF
CDR3 DNA: TGTGCTAGTGGCGCGGCAGGTCAAACTAGCGCCTACACCTTC
clone size: NA
V gene: TRBV12-5
D gene: NA
J gene: TRBJ1-2

CDR3 protein: CASSGASGETQYF
CDR3 DNA: TGTGCCAGCAGTGGGGCTAGCGGAGAGACCCAGTACTTC
clone size: NA
V gene: TRBV2
D gene: TRBD2
J gene: TRBJ2-5

CDR3 protein: CASVREGGGNQPQHF
CDR3 DNA: TGTGCCAGCGTAAGAGAGGGTGGAGGCAATCAGCCCCAGCATTTT
clone size: NA
V gene: TRBV7-2
D gene: NA
J gene: TRBJ1-5

CDR3 protein: CASSLAGGTVSTEAFF
CDR3 DNA: TGTGCCAGCAGCTTAGCTGGTGGGACGGTGAGCACTGAAGCTTTCTTT
clone size: once
V gene: TRBV7-8
D gene: NA
J gene: TRBJ1-1

CDR3 protein: CASSRDSVHTEPYEQYF
CDR3 DNA: TGTGCCAGCAGTAGGGACAGCGTCCACACCGAGCCCTACGAGCAGTACTTC
clone size: NA
V gene: TRBV27
D gene: TRBD1
J gene: TRBJ2-7

CDR3 protein: CASCSVGGGSYNEQFF
CDR3 DNA: TGCGCCAGCTGTTCTGTAGGCGGGGGATCCTACAATGAGCAGTTCTTC
clone size: NA
V gene: TRBV5-1
D gene: TRBD2
J gene: TRBJ2-1

CDR3 protein: CASSPTGGSTDTQYF
CDR3 DNA: TGTGCCAGCAGCCCAACGGGAGGAAGCACAGATACGCAGTATTTT
clone size: few
V gene: TRBV5-6
D gene: TRBD2
J gene: TRBJ2-3

CDR3 protein: CASSSGWGSRMNTEAFF
CDR3 DNA: TGTGCCAGCAGCTCAGGGTGGGGGTCCCGGATGAACACTGAAGCTTTCTTT
clone size: NA
V gene: TRBV5-6
D gene: NA
J gene: TRBJ1-1

CDR3 protein: CASSPGQGAPGYTF
CDR3 DNA: TGTGCCAGCTCACCGGGACAGGGGGCGCCTGGCTACACCTTC
clone size: NA
V gene: TRBV18
D gene: TRBD1
J gene: TRBJ1-2

CDR3 protein: CSVEDIMNTEAFF
CDR3 DNA: TGCAGCGTTGAAGATATCATGAACACTGAAGCTTTCTTT
clone size: NA
V gene: TRBV29-1
D gene: NA
J gene: TRBJ1-1